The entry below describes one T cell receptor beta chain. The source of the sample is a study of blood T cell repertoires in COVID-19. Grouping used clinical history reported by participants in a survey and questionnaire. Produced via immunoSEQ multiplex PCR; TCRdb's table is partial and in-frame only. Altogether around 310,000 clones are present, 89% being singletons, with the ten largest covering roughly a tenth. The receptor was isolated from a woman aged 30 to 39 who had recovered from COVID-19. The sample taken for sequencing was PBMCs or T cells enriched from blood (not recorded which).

The CDR3 nucleotides read TGTGCCAGCAGCGATCCCCGGACTAGCGGGAGTTGGGAGCAGTTCTTC. As protein: CASSDPRTSGSWEQFF. This chain links TRBV27 with TRBJ2-1; 13 bases line up with TRBD2. Germline CDR1 is MNHEY and CDR2 is SMNVEV (reference sequence). This CDR3 is built from 16 residues. J was trimmed by 10 bases and V by 6 bases; bases with no gene match: 12.